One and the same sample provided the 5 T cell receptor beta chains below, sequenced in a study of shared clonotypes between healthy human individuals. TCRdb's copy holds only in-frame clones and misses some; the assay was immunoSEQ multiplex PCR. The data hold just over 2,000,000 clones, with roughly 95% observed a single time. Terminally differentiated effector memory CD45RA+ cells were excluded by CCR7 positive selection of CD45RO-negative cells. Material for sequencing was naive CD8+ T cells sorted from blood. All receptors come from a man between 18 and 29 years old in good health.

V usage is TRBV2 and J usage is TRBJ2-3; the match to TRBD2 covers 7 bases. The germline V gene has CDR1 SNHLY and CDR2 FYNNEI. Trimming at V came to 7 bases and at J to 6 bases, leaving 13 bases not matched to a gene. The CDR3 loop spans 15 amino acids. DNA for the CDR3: TGTGCCAGCATGGACCTAGCGGACCTCGGGGATACGCAGTATTTT. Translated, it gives CASMDLADLGDTQYF.

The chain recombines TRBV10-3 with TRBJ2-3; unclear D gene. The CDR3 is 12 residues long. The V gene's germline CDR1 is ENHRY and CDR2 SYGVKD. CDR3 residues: CAAWARTDTQYF. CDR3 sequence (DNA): TGTGCGGCATGGGCTCGCACAGATACGCAGTATTTT.

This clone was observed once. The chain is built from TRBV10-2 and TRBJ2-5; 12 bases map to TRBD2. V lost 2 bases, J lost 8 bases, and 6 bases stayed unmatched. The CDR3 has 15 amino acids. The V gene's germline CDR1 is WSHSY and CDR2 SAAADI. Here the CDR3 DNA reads TGCGCCAGCAGTGAGGCGACTAGCGGGGGTAACACCCAGTACTTC. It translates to CASSEATSGGNTQYF.

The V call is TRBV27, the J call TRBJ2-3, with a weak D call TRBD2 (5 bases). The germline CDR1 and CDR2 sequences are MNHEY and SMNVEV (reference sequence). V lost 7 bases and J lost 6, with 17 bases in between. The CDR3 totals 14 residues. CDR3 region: CASTYRPGVDTQYF. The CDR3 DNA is TGTGCCAGCACCTACCGGCCCGGGGTGGATACGCAGTATTTT.

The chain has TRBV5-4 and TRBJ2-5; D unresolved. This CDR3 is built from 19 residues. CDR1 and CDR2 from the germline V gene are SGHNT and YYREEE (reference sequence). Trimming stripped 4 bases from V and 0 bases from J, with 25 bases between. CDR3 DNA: TGTGCCAGCAGCATCAATCCAGCCCGGGTCGTTGGGGACCAAGAGACCCAGTACTTC. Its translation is CASSINPARVVGDQETQYF.